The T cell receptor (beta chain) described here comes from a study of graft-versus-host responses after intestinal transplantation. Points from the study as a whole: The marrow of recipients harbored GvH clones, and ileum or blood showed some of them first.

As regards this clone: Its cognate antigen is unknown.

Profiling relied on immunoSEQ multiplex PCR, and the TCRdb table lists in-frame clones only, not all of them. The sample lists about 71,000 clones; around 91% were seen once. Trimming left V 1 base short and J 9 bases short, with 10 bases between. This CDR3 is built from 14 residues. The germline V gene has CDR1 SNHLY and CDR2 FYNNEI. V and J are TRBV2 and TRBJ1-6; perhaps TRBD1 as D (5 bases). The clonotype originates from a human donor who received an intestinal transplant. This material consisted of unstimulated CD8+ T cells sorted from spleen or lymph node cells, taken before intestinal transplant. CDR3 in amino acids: CASSEGQGGSPLHF. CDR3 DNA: TGTGCCAGCAGTGAAGGGCAGGGTGGTTCACCCCTCCACTTT.